What follows are 22 T cell receptor beta chains derived from one specimen sequenced in a study of T cell repertoires in cytomegalovirus infection. TCRdb itself ran the reads through MiXCR, one entry per CDR3 protein. The sample shows about 310,000 distinct CDR3 sequences, under 20% of them seen only once. Sequencing was carried out using PBMCs. The receptors shown here come from a human donor in good health (CMV status not recorded). Some clones in this sample may be carry-over from other donors' samples.

This clonotype was seen a few times. The chain combines TRBV7-8 with TRBJ2-1; weak D call: TRBD2 (6 bases). From germline, CDR1 is SGHVS and CDR2 FQNEAQ. V was cut by 1 base and J by 4 bases, with 20 bases left in between. The CDR3 sequence is 18 residues long. The CDR3 loop is CASSLGRAGGRIYNEQFF. The CDR3 region has the DNA TGTGCCAGCAGCTTAGGGAGGGCTGGGGGACGGATTTACAATGAGCAGTTCTTC.

This clonotype appeared a few times. This chain connects TRBV6-6 to TRBJ2-6; the D gene could be TRBD1 or TRBD2 (5 bases each). This CDR3 spans 17 amino acids. CDR1 is MNHNY, CDR2 SVGAGI, per germline (reference sequence). Deletions cut 4 bases from V and 1 base from J, with 14 bases between. In DNA form, the CDR3 reads TGTGCCAGCAGTTCCCCTCCGGGGACGTCTGGGGCCAACGTCCTGACTTTC. Amino acid sequence: CASSSPPGTSGANVLTF.

CDR3 sequence (DNA): TGCAGTGTTCCAGGGGGCGAAGAAAAACTGTTTTTT. This translates into CSVPGGEEKLFF. The gene calls are TRBV20-1 and TRBJ1-4; 8 bases are shared with TRBD1. There are 12 residues in the CDR3. Germline CDR1 reads DFQATT; CDR2 reads SNEGSKA (reference sequence). The junction had 6 bases not matched to a gene; V was cut back by 7 bases and J by 8 bases.

The chain uses TRBV27 and TRBJ1-5, with D uncertain. CDR3 length equals 13 residues. V lost 5 bases and J 2 bases, leaving 7 bases between the germline ends. Germline CDR1 is MNHEY and CDR2 is SMNVEV (reference sequence). The CDR3 region is CASSPLGNQPQHF. CDR3 bases: TGTGCCAGCAGTCCTTTGGGCAATCAGCCCCAGCATTTT.

The chain employs TRBV29-1 and TRBJ2-7; D unclear. Germline V gene sequence: CDR1 SQVTM, CDR2 ANQGSEA. Deletions cut 3 bases from V and 0 bases from J, with 12 bases between. This CDR3 is 14 amino acids long. The CDR3: CSVDVGAGSYEQYF. DNA for the CDR3: TGCAGCGTTGACGTGGGCGCCGGCTCCTACGAGCAGTACTTC.

Note on this clonotype: Being one base from a much bigger clone, this may be a read error. The missing conserved phenylalanine or tryptophan at the end of this CDR3 makes a read error likely. The V call is TRBV6-2 or TRBV6-3, the J call TRBJ2-7, with no clear D. This CDR3 is 12 amino acids long. Germline V CDR1 and CDR2: MNHEY, SVGEGT. With 2 bases removed from V and 6 bases from J, the gap between germline ends came to 8 bases. This CDR3 reads CASSYDKGEQYL. CDR3 sequence (DNA): TGTGCCAGCAGTTACGATAAAGGCGAGCAGTACTTA.

This clonotype was seen at least ten times. This sequence joins TRBV7-9 and TRBJ2-4, with 12 bases aligning to TRBD1. Trimming at V came to 6 bases and at J to 7 bases, leaving 7 bases not matched to a gene. Germline assignment: CDR1 SEHNR and CDR2 FQNEAQ (reference sequence). This CDR3 is built from 15 residues. CDR3 nucleotide sequence: TGTGCCAGCAGTTTGACCGGGACAGGGGGCAACATTCAGTACTTC. Protein: CASSLTGTGGNIQYF. The complete variable domain, with remaining parts taken from reference TRBV7-9 and TRBJ2-4, reads DTGVSQNPRHKITKRGQNVTFRCDPISEHNRLYWYRQTLGQGPEFLTYFQNEAQLEKSRLLSDRFSAERPKGSFSTLEIQRTEQGDSAMYLCASSLTGTGGNIQYFGAGTRLSVL.

This clonotype was found many times. The chain combines TRBV7-2 with TRBJ1-4; D unresolved. The CDR3 runs 13 residues. Deletions cut 5 bases from V and 8 bases from J, with 12 bases between. CDR1 is SGHTA, CDR2 FQGNSA, per germline. The chain's CDR3 is CASSQGPEEKLFF. For the CDR3, the DNA is TGTGCCAGCAGCCAAGGGCCTGAAGAAAAACTGTTTTTT.

The chain links TRBV10-3 to TRBJ1-2; D gene unclear. The CDR3 is 15 residues long. The V end was cut by 0 bases, the J end by 6 bases, with 14 bases between. Germline V gene data show CDR1 as ENHRY and CDR2 as SYGVKD. CDR3 region: CAISESRAFVNGYTF. In DNA form, the CDR3 reads TGTGCCATCAGTGAGTCGAGGGCGTTCGTTAATGGCTACACCTTC.

The chain couples TRBV5-4 to TRBJ2-3, with TRBD1 identical over 10 bases. Germline CDR1 reads SGHNT; CDR2 reads YYREEE (reference sequence). CDR3 length equals 18 residues. The V and J ends lost 3 bases and 0 bases, in that order; junction bases with no gene match: 10. Here the CDR3 reads CASSSGTGEGTSTDTQYF. CDR3 DNA sequence: TGTGCCAGCAGCTCCGGGACAGGGGAGGGGACTAGCACAGATACGCAGTATTTT.

This clonotype has at least ten counts. This chain uses TRBV5-3 with TRBJ1-1; 9 bases map to TRBD1. TRBV5-3 is flagged as an ORF with uncertain function. V shed 4 bases, J shed 5 bases, and the junction held 15 bases outside the gene matches. The CDR3 contains 17 residues. CDR3 loop: CARSRMHRGRRCTEAFF. DNA of the CDR3: TGTGCCAGAAGCCGTATGCACAGGGGGCGAAGATGTACTGAAGCTTTCTTT.

This clonotype was recorded many times. The chain uses TRBV4-1 and TRBJ2-1; no reliable D call. Germline V gene sequence: CDR1 MGHRA, CDR2 YSYEKL. Trimming left V 2 bases short and J 0 bases short, with 8 bases between. The CDR3 covers 15 residues. CDR3 nucleotide sequence: TGCGCCAGCAGCCAACCAGTCCGCTCCTACAATGAGCAGTTCTTC. This gives the protein CASSQPVRSYNEQFF.

The rearrangement joins TRBV6-5 to TRBJ2-7; TRBD1 matches at 10 bases. Germline lookup yields CDR1 MNHEY and CDR2 SVGAGI. With V trimmed by 2 bases and J by 6 bases, 4 bases remained unmatched. This CDR3 region has 14 residues. CDR3: CASSYRTGGSEQYF. The CDR3 DNA follows: TGTGCCAGCAGTTACCGGACAGGGGGTAGCGAGCAGTACTTC.

The chain uses TRBV20-1 and TRBJ1-6; D is undetermined. Germline loops: CDR1 DFQATT, CDR2 SNEGSKA (reference sequence). This CDR3 has 13 residues. Between the trimmed V and J ends, which lost 0 bases and 6 bases, there was a span of 6 bases. The CDR3 region is CSARERSNSPLHF. CDR3 coding DNA: TGCAGTGCTAGAGAACGGTCTAATTCACCCCTCCACTTT.

This clonotype was picked up a small number of times. DNA of the CDR3: TGCAGTGCTAGAGGGGCAGGGTCGATTAATCAGCCCCAGCATTTT. Protein sequence: CSARGAGSINQPQHF. The chain carries TRBV20-1 and TRBJ1-5; tentatively, D is TRBD1 (5 bases). CDR1 and CDR2 (germline): DFQATT, SNEGSKA (reference sequence). The V and J ends lost 1 base and 4 bases respectively, with 14 bases between them. This CDR3 is built from 15 residues.

As concerns this clonotype: It may be a read error: a sequence one base away is much more abundant. This CDR3 reads CASSSPGGYSKQPQHF. CDR3 coding DNA: TGTGCCAGCAGCTCACCAGGGGGTTATAGCAAACAGCCCCAGCATTTT. The chain is built from TRBV6-1 and TRBJ1-5; TRBD1 agrees at 7 bases. Germline CDR1 MNHNS, CDR2 SASEGT. This CDR3 spans 16 amino acids.

The V and J genes are TRBV15 and TRBJ2-5; TRBD2 might be the D (6 bases). The V gene's germline CDR1 is LNHNV and CDR2 YYDKDF (reference sequence). V lost 0 bases to trimming and J lost 5 bases, with 22 bases between them. The CDR3 is 18 residues long. The CDR3: CATSRDFEFLAQGETQYF. The DNA of the CDR3 is TGTGCCACCAGCAGAGATTTTGAGTTCCTAGCGCAGGGTGAGACCCAGTACTTC.

This clonotype was counted many times. This chain joins TRBV7-8 and TRBJ1-4, with D uncertain. Looked up from germline, CDR1 is SGHVS and CDR2 is FQNEAQ. V was shortened by 3 bases and J by 8 bases, with 13 bases between the two germline ends. The CDR3 is 14 residues long. The CDR3 DNA is TGTGCCAGCAGCTTCACACAACTGGGGGAAAAACTGTTTTTT. Translation: CASSFTQLGEKLFF.

The sample holds many counts of this clonotype. The rearrangement links TRBV7-2 to TRBJ2-3, with 9 bases lining up with TRBD2. The V gene end was trimmed by 5 bases and the J gene end by 3 bases; junction bases not matched to a gene: 9. The CDR3 is 16 amino acids. Germline V CDR1 and CDR2: SGHTA, FQGNSA. This CDR3 reads CASSPSSGAPTDTQYF. In nucleotides, the CDR3 is TGTGCCAGCAGCCCATCTAGCGGGGCGCCAACAGATACGCAGTATTTT.

The J gene is TRBJ1-2, the V gene TRBV6-1; D uncertain. Germline V gene data show CDR1 as MNHNS and CDR2 as SASEGT. Trimming cost V 7 bases and J 2 bases, with 11 bases left between them. The CDR3 consists of 13 residues. This CDR3 reads CASTIGRNYGYTF. CDR3 bases: TGTGCCAGCACGATCGGCAGGAACTATGGCTACACCTTC.

This clonotype occurred a few times. This chain connects TRBV7-9 to TRBJ2-7; D unclear. The CDR3 totals 12 residues. Germline CDR1 reads SEHNR; CDR2 reads FQNEAQ (reference sequence). With 6 bases removed from V and 3 bases from J, the gap between germline ends came to 9 bases. CDR3 sequence: CASSILGYEQYF. CDR3 in DNA: TGTGCCAGCAGTATCCTGGGCTACGAGCAGTACTTC.

This clonotype turned up a few times. The genes are TRBV4-2 and TRBJ1-2; TRBD1 matches 7 bases. Per germline, CDR1 LGHNA and CDR2 YNFKEQ. Losses at the gene ends were 3 bases for V and 6 bases for J; bases not matched to a gene: 13. The CDR3 length is 16 residues. CDR3 sequence reads: CASSHRQGGEQDGYTF. DNA for the CDR3: TGTGCCAGCAGCCATCGTCAGGGGGGCGAACAGGATGGCTACACCTTC.